This T cell receptor beta chain was obtained from a study of OX40 agonist ivuxolimab in advanced cancers. Study-level background: Ivuxolimab, which patients received intravenously every 2 weeks, was dosed at 0.01 to 10 mg/kg. Partial responses were achieved by three patients, one with hepatocellular carcinoma and two with cutaneous melanoma. Whole-study results and caveats: Low normalized T-cell clonal expansion was additionally recorded for some nonresponders.

The germline V and J ends were trimmed by 0 bases and 4 bases, with 10 bases remaining between them. CDR1 and CDR2 (germline): SGDLS, YYNGEE. The CDR3 is 14 residues long. Data came from immunoSEQ multiplex PCR; TCRdb stores just in-frame clones and leaves some out. The data contain tens of thousands of clones, approximately 89% of them singletons. Note on this clone: What it recognizes is unknown.

The receptor's source is an adult with an advanced solid tumor such as melanoma, head and neck, liver or kidney cancer. The sequences come from CD4+ or CD8+ T cells sorted from blood, collected in a trial of the OX40 agonist ivuxolimab. The chain has TRBV9 and TRBJ2-5, with D possibly being TRBD2 (6 bases). The CDR3 DNA is TGTGCCAGCAGCGTAGCTCCGGGAGTAGAGACCCAGTACTTC. It is translated as CASSVAPGVETQYF.